The T cell receptor beta chain described here comes from a study of T cells after yellow fever vaccination. Turning to the study itself: With SMART-Seq v4 Ultra Low Input, the fractions containing low cell numbers were prepared.

Overall study findings and caveats: Repertoires sorted by FACS could include abundant clonotypes that are contaminants from the bulk population. Peaking on day 5 versus 15, the secondary response was faster but weaker.

The 5'RACE template-switching step produced TCR cDNA and added a universal primer site and UMIs. TCRdb redid the calling of the 5' RACE reads with MiXCR, one entry per CDR3 protein. The sample yields about 74,000 distinct CDR3 sequences, approximately 7% seen once. This clonotype was seen only a few times. The antigen is not known. Sequenced here: CD8+ T cells sorted from PBMCs, sampled 5 days after the first yellow fever vaccination. The sequence was obtained from a man between 18 and 35 years old who received the YFV17D yellow fever vaccine.

The CDR3 bases are TGTGCCAGCAGCTTAGTGGGCAAGGCTCATCCTTTTAGCAATCAGCCCCAGCATTTT. As protein: CASSLVGKAHPFSNQPQHF. V and J are TRBV11-2 and TRBJ1-5; D is ambiguous. The length of the CDR3 is 19 residues. CDR1 and CDR2 from the germline V gene are SGHAT and FQNNGV. V shed 1 base and J shed 0 bases, with 19 bases lying between them. The variable domain in full, with the rest retrieved from reference TRBV11-2 and TRBJ1-5, is EAGVAQSPRYKIIEKRQSVAFWCNPISGHATLYWYQQILGQGPKLLIQFQNNGVVDDSQLPKDRFSAERLKGVDSTLKIQPAKLEDSAVYLCASSLVGKAHPFSNQPQHFGDGTRLSIL.